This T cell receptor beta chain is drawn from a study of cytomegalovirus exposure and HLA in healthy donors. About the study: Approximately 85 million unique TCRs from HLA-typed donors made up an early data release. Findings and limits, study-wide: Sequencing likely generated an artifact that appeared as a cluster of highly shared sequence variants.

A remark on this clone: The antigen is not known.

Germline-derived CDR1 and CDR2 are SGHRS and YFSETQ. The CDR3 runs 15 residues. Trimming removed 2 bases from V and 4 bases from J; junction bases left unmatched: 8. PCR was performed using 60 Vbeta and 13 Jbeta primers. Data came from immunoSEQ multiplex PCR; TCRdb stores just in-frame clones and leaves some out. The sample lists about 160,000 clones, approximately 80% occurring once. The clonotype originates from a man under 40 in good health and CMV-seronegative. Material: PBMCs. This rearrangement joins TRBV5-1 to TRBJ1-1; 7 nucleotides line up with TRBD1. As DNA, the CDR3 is TGCGCCAGCAGCTTTACCGAGACAGGGATCACTGAAGCTTTCTTT. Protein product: CASSFTETGITEAFF.